One sample yielded the 30 T cell receptor beta chains listed below, sequenced in a study of PD-1 blockade in classical Hodgkin lymphoma. Following autologous stem cell transplantation, relapse occurred in every patient, and exposure to brentuximab vedotin varied. Sequencing was performed with immunoSEQ multiplex PCR; in TCRdb, only in-frame clones are kept and a portion is missing. The sample has about 75,000 clones, 85% to 95% seen once; the top ten hold 8%. This specimen consisted of peripheral blood mononuclear cells (PBMCs), obtained at baseline. The receptors derive from a human donor with classical Hodgkin lymphoma.

V is TRBV6-1 and J is TRBJ1-1; D might be TRBD1 (6 bases). The germline V gene encodes CDR1 MNHNS and CDR2 SASEGT. There are 17 residues in the CDR3. With 4 bases removed from V and 2 bases from J, the gap between germline ends came to 20 bases. The CDR3: CASSVWQGRPFNTEAFF. The CDR3 DNA follows: TGTGCCAGCAGTGTTTGGCAGGGGAGACCCTTTAACACTGAAGCTTTCTTT.

The chain combines TRBV18 with TRBJ2-3; TRBD2 matches 8 bases. In germline, CDR1 is KGHSH, CDR2 LQKENI. The CDR3 is 17 residues long. The J segment lost 12 bases and the V segment lost 6 bases, leaving 23 bases of the junction unmatched. CDR3 sequence (DNA): TGTGCCAGCTCGCCCGCGTTAGCCGTCGGGGGGGCTTACCATCAGTATTTT. The encoded protein is CASSPALAVGGAYHQYF.

This sequence joins TRBV27 and TRBJ1-2; 10 bases are shared with TRBD1. V shed 3 bases and J 4 bases; nucleotides not matched to a gene: 2. The germline V gene encodes CDR1 MNHEY and CDR2 SMNVEV (reference sequence). The CDR3 extends over 14 amino acids. CDR3 sequence reads: CASSLRDRGYGYTF. DNA of the CDR3: TGTGCCAGCAGTTTGAGGGACAGGGGCTATGGCTACACCTTC.

The rearrangement uses TRBV19 and TRBJ2-5, with 7 positions matching TRBD2. The germline CDR1 and CDR2 sequences are LNHDA and SQIVND (reference sequence). Losses at the gene ends were 2 bases for V and 3 bases for J; bases not matched to a gene: 9. The CDR3 runs 16 residues. The CDR3 bases are TGTGCCAGTAGTATATCCCCCCTGCGGGGGAAAGAGACCCAGTACTTC. It codes for CASSISPLRGKETQYF.

This clone came up once. The gene calls are TRBV5-4 and TRBJ2-1; possibly TRBD2 for D (5 bases). Trimming left V 2 bases short and J 5 bases short, with 20 bases between. Germline loops: CDR1 SGHNT, CDR2 YYREEE (reference sequence). The CDR3 totals 17 residues. Written as DNA, the CDR3 is TGTGCCAGCAGCTTTGACCCCAGCTCCCCCGGGGACAATGAGCAGTTCTTC. As protein: CASSFDPSSPGDNEQFF.

The V call is TRBV6-1, the J call TRBJ1-2; D gene ambiguous. V was trimmed by 0 bases and J by 2 bases, leaving 19 bases between them. Germline values: CDR1 MNHNS, CDR2 SASEGT. The CDR3 sequence is 18 residues long. The DNA for the CDR3 is TGTGCCAGCAGTGAAGCTCCCGGGGTACTCTACGAAAACTATGGCTACACCTTC. It yields the protein CASSEAPGVLYENYGYTF.

This chain connects TRBV4-2 to TRBJ1-2, with D tentatively TRBD1 (5 bases). The germline V and J ends were trimmed by 4 bases and 3 bases, with 9 bases remaining between them. The CDR3 spans 13 residues. CDR1 is LGHNA and CDR2 is YNFKEQ in the germline V gene. As DNA, the CDR3 is TGTGCCAGCAGCCGGGGGGACGACTATGGCTACACCTTC. Translating gives CASSRGDDYGYTF.

This clone was seen only once. The chain uses TRBV13 and TRBJ1-2, with D hard to call. CDR1 is PRHDT, CDR2 FYEKMQ, per germline (reference sequence). The CDR3 is 14 residues long. V was clipped by 0 bases and J by 4 bases, with 9 bases between them. Here the CDR3 reads CASSLGRAGYGYTF. The CDR3 DNA follows: TGTGCCAGCAGCTTAGGCCGGGCTGGCTATGGCTACACCTTC.

This rearrangement joins TRBV5-1 to TRBJ2-1; TRBD2 aligns across 7 bases. The germline gives CDR1 SGHRS, CDR2 YFSETQ. The ends lost 0 bases at V and 0 bases at J; junction bases unmatched: 3. This CDR3 is 16 amino acids long. The CDR3 region is CASSLGGLSSYNEQFF. The CDR3 DNA reads TGCGCCAGCAGCTTGGGGGGACTAAGCTCCTACAATGAGCAGTTCTTC.

The chain couples TRBV5-4 to TRBJ2-1; 9 nucleotides match TRBD2. In germline, CDR1 is SGHNT, CDR2 YYREEE (reference sequence). With V trimmed by 1 base and J by 5 bases, 4 bases remained unmatched. The CDR3 loop spans 15 amino acids. CDR3 DNA: TGTGCCAGCAGCTTGAATAGCGGGAGCCACAATGAGCAGTTCTTC. Translated, it gives CASSLNSGSHNEQFF.

The rearrangement uses TRBV18 and TRBJ2-2; a possible D gene is TRBD2 (6 bases). Trimming cost V 6 bases and J 4 bases, with 18 bases left between them. Germline values: CDR1 KGHSH, CDR2 LQKENI. CDR3 length: 16 residues. CDR3 in DNA: TGTGCCAGCTCTCCCCTGGGGGGAGTTGGCACCGGGGAGCTGTTTTTT. Translated, it gives CASSPLGGVGTGELFF.

This clone was seen only once. This sequence joins TRBV11-2 and TRBJ1-1; tentatively, D is TRBD1 (6 bases). Between the trimmed V and J ends, which lost 4 bases and 3 bases, there was a span of 21 bases. The CDR3 runs 17 residues. CDR1 and CDR2 (germline): SGHAT, FQNNGV. In DNA form, the CDR3 reads TGTGCCAGCAGCTATCACCCGGGGGCAGGCGGATACACTGAAGCTTTCTTT. The encoded protein is CASSYHPGAGGYTEAFF. The complete variable domain, with remaining parts taken from reference TRBV11-2 and TRBJ1-1, reads EAGVAQSPRYKIIEKRQSVAFWCNPISGHATLYWYQQILGQGPKLLIQFQNNGVVDDSQLPKDRFSAERLKGVDSTLKIQPAKLEDSAVYLCASSYHPGAGGYTEAFFGQGTRLTVV.

The chain is built from TRBV15 and TRBJ2-3; 7 bases fit TRBD1. Looked up from germline, CDR1 is LNHNV and CDR2 is YYDKDF (reference sequence). This CDR3 has 15 residues. V lost 0 bases, J lost 3 bases, and 3 bases stayed unmatched. CDR3 loop: CATSREGGGTDTQYF. CDR3 nucleotides: TGTGCCACCAGCAGAGAAGGGGGCGGGACAGATACGCAGTATTTT.

This chain uses TRBV11-2 with TRBJ2-1; D is uncertain. The CDR3 loop spans 16 amino acids. The V end was cut by 0 bases, the J end by 0 bases, with 9 bases between. Germline CDR1 is SGHAT and CDR2 is FQNNGV. CDR3 in DNA: TGTGCCAGCAGCTTAGAAACCCGCGGCTCCTACAATGAGCAGTTCTTC. This translates into CASSLETRGSYNEQFF.

This sequence joins TRBV7-2 and TRBJ2-1; D remains ambiguous. There are 16 residues in the CDR3. The V gene's germline CDR1 is SGHTA and CDR2 FQGNSA. Trimming pared 6 bases from V and 0 bases from J, leaving 15 bases between. The CDR3 sequence is CASRYDAASSYNEQFF. The CDR3 DNA reads TGTGCCAGCAGATACGACGCAGCCTCCTCCTACAATGAGCAGTTCTTC.

This chain links TRBV5-4 with TRBJ2-7, with TRBD2 as a possible D gene (6 bases). This CDR3 contains 18 residues. From germline, CDR1 is SGHNT and CDR2 YYREEE (reference sequence). The V end lost 6 bases, the J end lost 7 bases, and 32 bases lay between the germline ends. The chain's CDR3 is CASIPVIRRDSDDSEQYF. The CDR3 DNA reads TGTGCCAGCATCCCCGTCATAAGGCGGGACTCCGATGATAGTGAGCAGTACTTC.

This clone is a singleton in its sample. The V call is TRBV2, the J call TRBJ1-1; D gene ambiguous. This CDR3 comprises 12 residues. Germline V gene lookup returns CDR1 SNHLY and CDR2 FYNNEI. V gave up 7 bases and J gave up 8 bases, with 14 bases separating them. The CDR3 coding sequence is TGTGCCAGCACCGTGAGGGCGACCGAAGCTTTCTTT. Translating gives CASTVRATEAFF.

This clone was seen once. This chain connects TRBV28 to TRBJ1-5, with a weak D call TRBD1 (6 bases). The CDR3 length is 19 residues. Germline V gives CDR1 MDHEN, CDR2 SYDVKM. V lost 7 bases and J lost 0, with 25 bases in between. The CDR3 nucleotides read TGTGCCAGCAACCAAGACAGGTCTGTGGGATTTTATAGCAATCAGCCCCAGCATTTT. Translation: CASNQDRSVGFYSNQPQHF.

V and J are TRBV2 and TRBJ2-4, with D perhaps matching TRBD1 (6 bases). The germline CDR1 and CDR2 sequences are SNHLY and FYNNEI. The CDR3 contains 16 residues. V was trimmed by 4 bases and J by 3 bases, leaving 16 bases between them. The CDR3 sequence: CASSVLDRFYKNIQYF. CDR3 bases: TGTGCCAGCAGTGTCTTGGACAGATTCTACAAAAACATTCAGTACTTC.

This rearrangement joins TRBV2 to TRBJ2-1, with 12 bases that match TRBD1. V was pared by 3 bases and J by 8 bases, with 8 bases of the junction left unmatched. CDR1 is SNHLY, CDR2 FYNNEI, per germline. The CDR3 is 16 amino acids. In DNA, the CDR3 is TGTGCCAGCAGTGATCGTGGGACAGGGGGCGGCGATGAGCAGTTCTTC. Translation gives CASSDRGTGGGDEQFF.

This clone was observed a single time. The chain couples TRBV28 to TRBJ2-1, with a weak D call TRBD2 (6 bases). Looked up from germline, CDR1 is MDHEN and CDR2 is SYDVKM. CDR3 length equals 13 residues. V was shortened by 3 bases and J by 9 bases, with 12 bases between the two germline ends. In DNA form, the CDR3 reads TGTGCCAGCAGTTTGGGGGGTAGCGGTGAGCAGTTCTTC. This gives the protein CASSLGGSGEQFF.

The V gene is TRBV6-1, the J gene TRBJ2-1; D is ambiguous. This CDR3 has 15 residues. Per germline, CDR1 MNHNS and CDR2 SASEGT. V lost 6 bases and J lost 4, with 16 bases in between. CDR3 nucleotides: TGTGCCAGCAGCCCCTCGGTTGGCGGATACAATGAGCAGTTCTTC. Protein sequence: CASSPSVGGYNEQFF.

V is TRBV11-2 and J is TRBJ2-7; 10 bases line up with TRBD1. Trimming took 5 bases from V and 2 from J; bases not matched to a gene: 9. The germline V gene has CDR1 SGHAT and CDR2 FQNNGV. This CDR3 comprises 16 residues. DNA of the CDR3: TGTGCCAGCAGCCGCTTGACAGGGGGCACTCCCTACGAGCAGTACTTC. Its protein product is CASSRLTGGTPYEQYF.

The rearrangement links TRBV7-6 to TRBJ2-2; TRBD2 matches at 7 bases. This CDR3 contains 17 residues. J was trimmed by 7 bases and V by 5 bases; bases with no gene match: 16. Germline CDR1 reads SGHVS; CDR2 reads FNYEAQ. CDR3 coding DNA: TGTGCCAGCAGCCTAGGTTCTAGCGGAGTGGTGGTCGGGGAGCTGTTTTTT. Translation: CASSLGSSGVVVGELFF.

V is TRBV5-6 and J is TRBJ2-1, with 8 bases lining up with TRBD2. The germline V gene has CDR1 SGHDT and CDR2 YYEEEE. This CDR3 is 14 amino acids long. V shed 2 bases and J 10 bases; nucleotides not matched to a gene: 8. CDR3 sequence (DNA): TGTGCCAGCAGCTTATGGGCTAGCGGGCGAGAGCAGTTCTTC. Its translation: CASSLWASGREQFF.

The V and J genes are TRBV7-3 and TRBJ2-3; TRBD2 is a possible D gene (7 bases). CDR3 length: 16 amino acids. The V gene lost 1 base and the J gene lost 0 bases, with 11 bases spanning the gap. Germline CDR1 reads SGHTA; CDR2 reads FQGTGA. CDR3 bases: TGTGCCAGCAGCTTAAATGCGGGGGCCAGCACAGATACGCAGTATTTT. Translation gives CASSLNAGASTDTQYF.

The rearrangement links TRBV5-1 to TRBJ2-1, with 8 nucleotides matching TRBD2. This CDR3 has 15 residues. Germline V gives CDR1 SGHRS, CDR2 YFSETQ. The V and J ends lost 3 bases and 7 bases, in that order; junction bases with no gene match: 9. CDR3 DNA sequence: TGCGCCAGCAGCTGGAGCGGGAGCAACGGAAATGAGCAGTTCTTC. Protein sequence: CASSWSGSNGNEQFF.

The chain uses TRBV11-2 and TRBJ2-6, with no clear D. Trimming removed 7 bases at V and 3 bases at J, with 10 bases between. The CDR3 runs 14 residues. CDR1 SGHAT and CDR2 FQNNGV come from the germline V gene. CDR3 residues: CASTLLGGANVLTF. The DNA for the CDR3 is TGTGCCAGCACCCTCTTGGGTGGGGCCAACGTCCTGACTTTC.

The chain recombines TRBV19 with TRBJ2-2; D is uncertain. The ends were cut back, 4 bases at V and 6 bases at J, with 18 bases in the middle. This CDR3 contains 16 residues. Germline V gives CDR1 LNHDA, CDR2 SQIVND (reference sequence). CDR3 DNA sequence: TGTGCCAGTAGTACCGGCCCGGATAGGCCTTCCGGGGAGCTGTTTTTT. Translating gives CASSTGPDRPSGELFF.

The rearrangement uses TRBV2 and TRBJ2-7, with 7 bases lining up with TRBD1. This CDR3 has 13 residues. Germline V CDR1 and CDR2: SNHLY, FYNNEI. Germline trimming cut 6 bases from V and 5 bases from J; bases unmatched to any gene: 7. The CDR3 sequence is CASRQGLFNEQYF. For the CDR3, the DNA is TGTGCCAGCAGACAGGGGCTCTTCAACGAGCAGTACTTC.